This T cell receptor beta chain was documented in a study of radiotherapy plus CTLA-4 blockade in lung cancer. Points from the study as a whole: An expansion of tumor-derived TCR clones occurred in blood after radiotherapy plus ipilimumab.

The data were produced by immunoSEQ multiplex PCR, yet TCRdb's version contains in-frame clones alone and is incomplete. The table shows fewer than 100,000 clones, with about four fifths occurring only once. Turning to this clone: Its antigen is still unknown.

The starting material was peripheral blood, obtained from a patient treated with radiotherapy plus ipilimumab. The receptor comes from a human donor with non-small cell lung cancer who had stable disease on radiotherapy plus ipilimumab.

The DNA for the CDR3 is TGTGCCAGCAGCGAAAACGCGGGGGCACCCACAGATACGCAGTATTTT. Encoded protein: CASSENAGAPTDTQYF. The chain couples TRBV7-9 to TRBJ2-3; D perhaps matches TRBD2 (7 bases). The ends were cut back, 5 bases at V and 2 bases at J, with 17 bases in the middle. The CDR3 consists of 16 residues. The germline V gene encodes CDR1 SEHNR and CDR2 FQNEAQ (reference sequence).